This T cell receptor (beta chain) was observed in a study of technical replicates of blood from a handful of donors. TCRdb's copy holds only in-frame clones and misses some; the assay was immunoSEQ multiplex PCR. This table has around 85,000 clones, 85% to 95% appearing once. The CDR3 is made up of 15 amino acids. Germline assignment: CDR1 MNHEY and CDR2 SVGAGI. The J segment lost 7 bases and the V segment lost 0 bases, leaving 3 bases of the junction unmatched. This receptor was identified in a human donor in good health. Sequences were obtained from T cells isolated from PBMCs. The V gene is TRBV6-5, the J gene TRBJ2-4; the match to TRBD1 covers 10 bases. This CDR3 is CASSYSLDRGNIQYF. The DNA for the CDR3 is TGTGCCAGCAGTTACTCGTTGGACAGGGGGAACATTCAGTACTTC.